The next 25 T cell receptor beta chains were all read from a single sample in a study of human T cells and chemical hapten exposure. Sample time point: healthy volunteer bleed at 6 weeks. Someone pulled total RNA out of unfractionated whole blood. Each CDR3 protein is one row after TCRdb ran MiXCR on the RACE reads. The sample gives some 77,000 distinct CDR3 sequences, over 6.5% of which show up once; about 1.8% is in the top ten. Specimen: whole blood. The receptors derive from a female donor in good health. Some clones in this sample may be carry-over from other donors' samples.

The chain joins TRBV3-1 to TRBJ1-5; D is uncertain. Germline V gene sequence: CDR1 LGHDT, CDR2 YNNKEL (reference sequence). CDR3 length equals 12 residues. The ends were cut back, 0 bases at V and 5 bases at J, with 2 bases in the middle. The CDR3 spells CASSQDYQPQHF. CDR3 bases: TGTGCCAGCAGCCAAGACTATCAGCCCCAGCATTTT.

This clonotype was recorded many times. The chain employs TRBV2 and TRBJ1-5, with D possibly being TRBD1 (5 bases). CDR1 and CDR2 from the germline V gene are SNHLY and FYNNEI. The V end lost 5 bases, the J end lost 0 bases, and 8 bases lay between the germline ends. The CDR3 contains 14 residues. The CDR3 region has the DNA TGTGCCAGCAGTAGGACATTTAGCAATCAGCCCCAGCATTTT. It translates to CASSRTFSNQPQHF.

This clonotype came up many times. The chain uses TRBV12-3 or TRBV12-4 and TRBJ2-2; TRBD1 aligns across 7 bases. The CDR3 length is 14 residues. After removal of 6 bases from V and 7 bases from J, the junction contained 8 bases not matched to a gene. The CDR3 nucleotides read TGTGCCAGCAGACCCGACAGGGTAGGCGGGGAGCTGTTTTTT. It translates to CASRPDRVGGELFF.

This clonotype was picked up a small number of times. Here the CDR3 DNA reads TGCAGTGCTAGAGACTTAAACTATGGCTACACCTTC. Translated, it gives CSARDLNYGYTF. The chain carries TRBV20-1 and TRBJ1-2; no clear D gene. This CDR3 has 12 residues. In germline, CDR1 is DFQATT, CDR2 SNEGSKA (reference sequence). V lost 0 bases and J lost 2, with 4 bases in between.

V and J are TRBV4-2 and TRBJ1-1, with D possibly being TRBD1 (5 bases). CDR3 size: 17 residues. Germline V CDR1 and CDR2: LGHNA, YNFKEQ. V lost 3 bases and J lost 5, with 22 bases in between. As DNA, the CDR3 is TGTGCCAGCAGCCAGGACCTACCAGGGTACCGAGGAACTGAAGCTTTCTTT. Residues: CASSQDLPGYRGTEAFF.

This clonotype has just a few counts. V gene TRBV20-1 combines with J gene TRBJ2-1; TRBD2 matches at 14 bases. This CDR3 has 15 amino acids. The J segment lost 10 bases and the V segment lost 2 bases, leaving 7 bases of the junction unmatched. The germline V gene encodes CDR1 DFQATT and CDR2 SNEGSKA (reference sequence). The CDR3 bases are TGCAGTGCTAGAAGACTAGCGGGGGGGCCCCGGGAGCAGTTCTTC. It translates to CSARRLAGGPREQFF.

V is TRBV27 and J is TRBJ2-7; weak D call: TRBD1 (7 bases). This CDR3 is 15 amino acids long. Trimming removed 5 bases at V and 3 bases at J, with 17 bases between. CDR1 is MNHEY and CDR2 is SMNVEV in the germline V gene (reference sequence). CDR3 in amino acids: CASSLYPGGGYEQYF. DNA of the CDR3: TGTGCCAGCAGTCTTTACCCAGGGGGAGGCTACGAGCAGTACTTC.

This clonotype was counted between two and nine times. The J gene is TRBJ2-7, the V gene TRBV5-1; the D is unclear. CDR1 and CDR2 from the germline V gene are SGHRS and YFSETQ. The CDR3 is 12 residues long. The ends were cut back, 6 bases at V and 0 bases at J, with 7 bases in the middle. CDR3 DNA: TGCGCCAGCATGGGCGACTCCTACGAGCAGTACTTC. It encodes CASMGDSYEQYF.

Of note for this clonotype: This may stem from a read error, because a much larger clone lies one nucleotide away. V usage is TRBV12-3 or TRBV12-4 and J usage is TRBJ1-2; D possibly corresponds to TRBD1 (5 bases). V lost 8 bases and J lost 7, with 23 bases in between. CDR3 length: 15 amino acids. CDR3 nucleotides: TGTGCCAGCGTTAGTGGGGGGACGATATTGCGTGGCTACACCTTC. Amino acids: CASVSGGTILRGYTF.

This clonotype was seen at least ten times. The CDR3 DNA is TGTGCCAGCAGCTTAGCAGGGAAGGGCACTGAAGCTTTCTTT. Translating gives CASSLAGKGTEAFF. This chain uses TRBV7-3 with TRBJ1-1, with D possibly matching TRBD1 (5 bases). In germline, CDR1 is SGHTA, CDR2 FQGTGA. This CDR3 spans 14 amino acids. Trimming left V 2 bases short and J 4 bases short, with 11 bases between.

This clonotype has more than one count but fewer than ten. This sequence joins TRBV29-1 and TRBJ1-1, with D perhaps TRBD1 (6 bases). Looked up from germline, CDR1 is SQVTM and CDR2 is ANQGSEA. This CDR3 is 13 amino acids long. Trimming shortened V by 1 base and J by 5 bases, and 11 bases separated the two germline ends. Written as DNA, the CDR3 is TGCAGCGTTGAAGTAGGGGGTCGGACTGAAGCTTTCTTT. Amino acid sequence: CSVEVGGRTEAFF.

This clonotype was counted many times. V usage is TRBV27 and J usage is TRBJ1-1; D unresolved. V was pared by 0 bases and J by 5 bases, with 7 bases between. Germline-derived CDR1 and CDR2 are MNHEY and SMNVEV (reference sequence). The CDR3 is 13 residues long. The CDR3 coding sequence is TGTGCCAGCAGTTTATCTTACGGAACTGAAGCTTTCTTT. The encoded protein is CASSLSYGTEAFF.

This clonotype was observed many times. The J gene is TRBJ2-7, the V gene TRBV4-2, with 7 bases identical to TRBD1. With V trimmed by 3 bases and J by 6 bases, 11 bases remained unmatched. The CDR3 totals 15 residues. Germline V lookup: CDR1 LGHNA, CDR2 YNFKEQ. This CDR3 reads CASSQSVGQDSEQYF. In nucleotides, the CDR3 is TGTGCCAGCAGCCAGTCTGTAGGACAGGACTCCGAGCAGTACTTC.

This clonotype was counted at least ten times. The V call is TRBV5-1, the J call TRBJ1-2, with TRBD1 as a possible D gene (5 bases). Per germline, CDR1 SGHRS and CDR2 YFSETQ. The CDR3 runs to 13 residues. Trimming shortened V by 4 bases and J by 6 bases, and 13 bases separated the two germline ends. CDR3 sequence: CASSLGHGHGYTF. The CDR3 DNA reads as TGCGCCAGCAGCCTAGGACACGGCCATGGCTACACCTTC.

There are many counts of this clonotype. The chain recombines TRBV10-3 with TRBJ1-1; D not resolved. Germline lookup yields CDR1 ENHRY and CDR2 SYGVKD. Trimming took off 4 bases at V and 1 base at J, with 7 bases between the two ends. The CDR3 is 13 amino acids. CDR3 sequence reads: CAISGSENTEAFF. The CDR3 DNA is TGTGCCATCAGTGGGTCAGAGAACACTGAAGCTTTCTTT.

This chain uses TRBV7-6 with TRBJ2-1; unclear D gene. V shed 4 bases and J shed 0 bases, with 4 bases lying between them. From germline, CDR1 is SGHVS and CDR2 FNYEAQ. CDR3 length: 13 amino acids. The CDR3 DNA sequence: TGTGCCAGCAGCTCCCCCTCCTACAATGAGCAGTTCTTC. This translates into CASSSPSYNEQFF.

V is TRBV4-1 and J is TRBJ1-4, with 7 bases aligning to TRBD1. This CDR3 spans 16 amino acids. The V gene end was trimmed by 3 bases and the J gene end by 1 base; junction bases not matched to a gene: 5. Looked up from germline, CDR1 is MGHRA and CDR2 is YSYEKL. CDR3 DNA sequence: TGCGCCAGCAGCCACTATAACAGGGGAACTAATGAAAAACTGTTTTTT. Its protein is CASSHYNRGTNEKLFF.

This clonotype has only a few counts. The chain recombines TRBV4-3 with TRBJ2-1; D unclear. CDR1 is LGHNA, CDR2 YSLEER, per germline. CDR3 length: 14 amino acids. Trimming removed 0 bases at V and 4 bases at J, with 7 bases between. As DNA, the CDR3 is TGCGCCAGCAGCCAAGAATACTTTTACAATGAGCAGTTCTTC. It specifies CASSQEYFYNEQFF.

This clonotype occurred a few times. The CDR3 coding sequence is TGCAGTGCTAGGTTTGGACAGGGGATTAACACTGAAGCTTTCTTT. Translation gives CSARFGQGINTEAFF. The chain has TRBV20-1 and TRBJ1-1, with 9 nucleotides matching TRBD1. V shed 3 bases and J 2 bases; nucleotides not matched to a gene: 7. CDR1 and CDR2 (germline): DFQATT, SNEGSKA (reference sequence). This CDR3 spans 15 amino acids.

This sequence joins TRBV10-3 and TRBJ2-3, with D possibly being TRBD1 (6 bases). The V end was cut by 9 bases, the J end by 2 bases, with 12 bases between. Germline loops: CDR1 ENHRY, CDR2 SYGVKD. This CDR3 is built from 13 residues. CDR3 nucleotide sequence: TGTGCCATGGGGGCGCCGAACACAGATACGCAGTATTTT. Residues: CAMGAPNTDTQYF.

This chain uses TRBV28 with TRBJ1-4; 8 bases map to TRBD1. Germline loops: CDR1 MDHEN, CDR2 SYDVKM. J was trimmed by 6 bases and V by 5 bases; bases with no gene match: 5. The CDR3 spans 14 residues. The CDR3 bases are TGTGCCAGCAGTCACGACAGGGGCGATGAAAAACTGTTTTTT. Protein sequence: CASSHDRGDEKLFF.

This clonotype came up a few times. CDR3 sequence reads: CAITMGGGTEAFF. CDR3 bases: TGTGCCATCACCATGGGTGGGGGCACTGAAGCTTTCTTT. The chain links TRBV10-3 to TRBJ1-1; perhaps TRBD1 as D (5 bases). The V gene's germline CDR1 is ENHRY and CDR2 SYGVKD. This CDR3 region has 13 residues. V dropped 7 bases and J dropped 4 bases, with 13 bases sitting between them.

This clonotype appeared many times. The V and J genes are TRBV6-1 and TRBJ1-1; D not resolved. Germline CDR1 and CDR2: MNHNS and SASEGT. The CDR3 sequence is 12 residues long. The V and J ends lost 6 bases and 3 bases respectively, with 8 bases between them. CDR3 nucleotides: TGTGCCAGCAGAGGCCTCGACACTGAAGCTTTCTTT. Its protein product is CASRGLDTEAFF.

This chain connects TRBV7-3 to TRBJ2-1; 9 bases match TRBD2. V lost 6 bases to trimming and J lost 8 bases; unmatched junction nucleotides: 14. Germline loops: CDR1 SGHTA, CDR2 FQGTGA. There are 16 residues in the CDR3. The CDR3 sequence is CASSSVARGGNDEQFF. The CDR3 bases are TGTGCCAGCAGTTCCGTCGCGCGGGGGGGTAACGATGAGCAGTTCTTC.

The chain links TRBV6-6 to TRBJ2-5; D may be TRBD1 (5 bases). CDR3 length equals 14 residues. The ends were cut back, 1 base at V and 5 bases at J, with 11 bases in the middle. CDR1 and CDR2 (germline): MNHNY, SVGAGI (reference sequence). CDR3 nucleotides: TGTGCCAGCAGTTACTTGGCAGGGTTGGAGACCCAGTACTTC. Translating gives CASSYLAGLETQYF.